The clone carrying this T cell receptor beta chain appeared a few times. What it binds is unknown. The authors extracted RNA and reverse transcribed it into cDNA as the sequencing template. The protocol was immunoSEQ multiplex PCR, while the TCRdb copy is restricted to in-frame clones and leaves out a portion. The table shows over 200,000 clones, with approximately 52% occurring only once. This specimen belongs to a study of CD8+ T cells in alopecia areata. This CDR3 comprises 12 residues. Germline assignment: CDR1 SEHNR and CDR2 FQNEAQ (reference sequence). With 2 bases removed from V and 6 bases from J, the gap between germline ends came to 4 bases. Notes on the study in general: In lesional scalp, particularly from alopecia totalis/universalis, clonality was higher than in normal scalp.

The gene calls are TRBV7-9 and TRBJ2-2; D uncertain. The sequence was obtained from a human donor with alopecia areata. The material was CD4+ T cells sorted from blood, obtained at week 0. CDR3 bases: TGTGCCAGCAGCTTAACCGCCGGGGAGCTGTTTTTT. Its protein is CASSLTAGELFF.